This TCR beta chain was recovered during a study of cytomegalovirus exposure and HLA in healthy donors. The study, taken as a whole, reports: Among immune exposure information, only CMV serostatus was available. It was reportedly the case that the classifier diagnosed cytomegalovirus status with high specificity and sensitivity. Excluded: some indistinguishable V segments such as TRBV6-2 and TRBV6-3.

Missing from this donor's record is the CMV serostatus. The V gene lost 3 bases and the J gene lost 5 bases, with 8 bases spanning the gap. The CDR3 extends over 13 amino acids. CDR1 MGHRA and CDR2 YSYEKL come from the germline V gene. This clone has more than one count but fewer than ten. Its antigen is not known. The PCR contained 60 Vbeta and 13 Jbeta primers. Produced via immunoSEQ multiplex PCR; TCRdb's table is partial and in-frame only. Of 50,000 to 55,000 clones listed, about 50% were seen once; the top ten hold around 11%. Sequencing input: PBMCs. The clonotype originates from a human donor in good health. This rearrangement joins TRBV4-1 to TRBJ1-5; maybe TRBD1 (5 bases). The CDR3 DNA is TGCGCCAGCAGCCAGGGGCCCCATCAGCCCCAGCATTTT. Translating gives CASSQGPHQPQHF.